A selection of T cell receptor beta chains follows, all from one sample in a study of blood T cell repertoires in COVID-19. The assay was immunoSEQ multiplex PCR, and TCRdb's table has in-frame clones only and misses some. The profile shows around 250,000 clones, 80% to 90% of them singletons. Sequenced sample: peripheral blood. The receptors were sampled from a man aged 55 to 70 with acute or convalescent COVID-19. The CDR3 runs from the conserved cysteine through the conserved F or W. D genes are given only for firm matches. Size tells how often a clone was seen (once, few, many) or the class of an expanded clone, and some rows leave it out.

clone size,D gene,J gene,V gene,CDR3 DNA,CDR3 protein
once,.,TRBJ1-4,TRBV29-1,TGCAGCGTTTCGAGCGGCACTGAAAAACTGTTTTTT,CSVSSGTEKLFF
few,TRBD2,TRBJ2-3,TRBV20-1,TGCAGTGCTAGTTCTAGCGGGGCGAATACGCAGTATTTT,CSASSSGANTQYF
.,TRBD2,TRBJ2-1,TRBV5-8,TGTGCCAGCAGCTTGAGCGGGAGCTCCTACAATGAGCAGTTCTTC,CASSLSGSSYNEQFF
.,TRBD1,TRBJ2-2,TRBV5-1,TGCGCCAGCAGCGGGACGGGGACAGGGGTTAGCACCGGGGAGCTGTTTTTT,CASSGTGTGVSTGELFF
.,.,TRBJ2-2,TRBV5-4,TGTGCCAGCAGCTCCCAGGGAAACACCGGGGAGCTGTTTTTT,CASSSQGNTGELFF
.,.,TRBJ2-1,TRBV21-1,TGTGCCACCTCTCTGACTAGCGGGACCTACAATGAGCAGTTCTTC,CATSLTSGTYNEQFF
.,TRBD1,TRBJ2-3,TRBV30,TGTGCCTGGAGTGGACAGGGGGCTGCGGGGGGTACGCAGTATTTT,CAWSGQGAAGGTQYF
.,TRBD2,TRBJ2-5,TRBV10-3,TGTGCCATCAAGTCTAGCGGGAGGGAGGGAGGAGAGACCCAGTACTTC,CAIKSSGREGGETQYF
.,TRBD2,TRBJ2-1,TRBV7-8,TGTGCCAGCAGCCCCAAGCGGGAGGGGCTTGGCAATGAGCAGTTCTTC,CASSPKREGLGNEQFF
.,TRBD1,TRBJ1-1,TRBV11-2,TGTGCCAGCAGCTTGGACAGGGGAAATGAAGCTTTCTTT,CASSLDRGNEAFF
.,TRBD1,TRBJ1-3,TRBV10-3,TGTGCCATCACCACGGGACAGGGAAACACCATATATTTT,CAITTGQGNTIYF
.,.,TRBJ1-2,TRBV7-2,TGTGCCAGCAGTGTGGCAGGGTCCGGTGGCTACACCTTC,CASSVAGSGGYTF
.,TRBD1,TRBJ1-5,TRBV5-5,TGTGCCAGCAGCCCGGGGACAGGGAATCAGCCCCAGCATTTT,CASSPGTGNQPQHF
.,TRBD2,TRBJ2-7,TRBV11-2,TGTGCCAGCAGCTTAGATTTACGGCTAGCGGGAGGGCCAGGTGAGCAGTACTTC,CASSLDLRLAGGPGEQYF
many,TRBD2,TRBJ2-1,TRBV6-1,TGTGCCAGCAGTGAGACGGGACTAGTGGGCTCCTACAATGAGCAGTTCTTC,CASSETGLVGSYNEQFF
.,.,TRBJ2-7,TRBV19,TGTGCCAGTAGTATGGTGGCAGGGCGGTCCTACGAGCAGTACTTC,CASSMVAGRSYEQYF
.,.,TRBJ1-5,TRBV24-1,TGTGCCACCAGTGATCAAAATTCAGGAAATCAGCCCCAGCATTTT,CATSDQNSGNQPQHF
.,TRBD2,TRBJ2-3,TRBV7-2,TGTGCCAGCAACCCCAGACTAGCCTTGAAGACAGATACGCAGTATTTT,CASNPRLALKTDTQYF
.,.,TRBJ2-4,TRBV12-3/TRBV12-4,TGTGCCAGCAGTTTCAGGGGAACGGGCATTCAGTACTTC,CASSFRGTGIQYF
once,.,TRBJ1-5,TRBV4-1,TGCGCCAGCAGCCAAGTACAAATGCAGCAGCCCCAGCATTTT,CASSQVQMQQPQHF
.,.,TRBJ1-4,TRBV5-3,TGTGCCAGAAGCTACGAGGACGGGCGGGTTGAAAAACTGTTTTTT,CARSYEDGRVEKLFF
.,.,TRBJ1-3,TRBV10-3,TGTGCCACCTCCCTGGGGGGGCGGAGCTCTGGAAACACCATATATTTT,CATSLGGRSSGNTIYF
.,.,TRBJ1-3,TRBV19,TGTGCCAGTAGTCTCCTCGGAGGGGGGGGCACCGATGGAAACACCATATATTTT,CASSLLGGGGTDGNTIYF
.,TRBD1,TRBJ2-3,TRBV12-3/TRBV12-4,TGTGCCAGCATGGCAGGGGGCGCAGATACGCAGTATTTT,CASMAGGADTQYF
.,TRBD2,TRBJ2-3,TRBV4-1,TGCGCCAGCAGCCCACTACAACTAGCGGTTAGCACAGATACGCAGTATTTT,CASSPLQLAVSTDTQYF
.,TRBD2,TRBJ2-1,TRBV24-1,TGTGCCACCAGTGACCCCCTGCTAGCGGGAGGGCGCAATGAGCAGTTCTTC,CATSDPLLAGGRNEQFF
.,TRBD2,TRBJ2-7,TRBV5-6,TGTGCCAGCAGCTTAGGGCCATCGGGGGGCTACGAGCAGTACTTC,CASSLGPSGGYEQYF
.,TRBD1,TRBJ1-5,TRBV19,TGTGCCAGTACTACAACAGGGGAGCGTAGTCAGCCCCAGCATTTT,CASTTTGERSQPQHF
.,TRBD2,TRBJ2-2,TRBV6-1,TGTGCCACCAGCGAAGGACTAGCGGTGAACACCGGGGAGCTGTTTTTT,CATSEGLAVNTGELFF
.,.,TRBJ1-1,TRBV6-6,TGTGCCAGCAGCCCCACGGGGGTGCGGCAGAACACTGAAGCTTTCTTT,CASSPTGVRQNTEAFF
.,.,TRBJ2-2,TRBV9,TGTGCCAGCAGCCCGAGGGGGATAGGGGAGCTGTTTTTT,CASSPRGIGELFF
.,.,TRBJ2-7,TRBV11-2,TGTGCCAGCAGCTTAGTAATACAAGACGAGCGGCAGTACTTC,CASSLVIQDERQYF
.,TRBD2,TRBJ2-1,TRBV9,TGTGCCAGCAGCGTAGAAATTCAAGCGGGAGGGGGCAATGAGCAGTTCTTC,CASSVEIQAGGGNEQFF
.,.,TRBJ1-1,TRBV6-2/TRBV6-3,TGTGCCAGCAGTTACACCTACGGGGTGGAGACTGAAGCTTTCTTT,CASSYTYGVETEAFF
.,.,TRBJ2-3,TRBV7-9,TGTGCCAGCAGCTCAACGGGCGGGGTGAACACAGATACGCAGTATTTT,CASSSTGGVNTDTQYF
.,TRBD1,TRBJ1-3,TRBV5-1,TGCGCCAGCAGCGAGTCCGGGACAGGGGTTTGGAGCTCTGGAAACACCATATATTTT,CASSESGTGVWSSGNTIYF
.,.,TRBJ1-5,TRBV6-2/TRBV6-3,TGTGCCAGCAGTTTTAGGGGCCTCCGGGATCAGCCCCAGCATTTT,CASSFRGLRDQPQHF
.,.,TRBJ2-7,TRBV29-1,TGCAGCGTTGAACTAAACTCCTACGAGCAGTACTTC,CSVELNSYEQYF
.,.,TRBJ2-1,TRBV7-2,TGTGCCAGCAGCTTAGAGCGTCGTCGCAATGAGCAGTTCTTC,CASSLERRRNEQFF
.,.,TRBJ2-5,TRBV4-2,TGTGCCAGCAGCCCCCTGGGAATGGGGCGTGGAGAGACCCAGTACTTC,CASSPLGMGRGETQYF
.,.,TRBJ1-5,TRBV2,TGTGCCAGCTCCTCGGGCAGGGTGCGTTATAGCAATCAGCCCCAGCATTTT,CASSSGRVRYSNQPQHF
.,TRBD1,TRBJ1-4,TRBV6-5,TGTGCCAGCAGTTACTCCAAAGGGGGCGGTGAAAAACTGTTTTTT,CASSYSKGGGEKLFF
.,.,TRBJ1-1,TRBV6-6,TGTGCCACCGAGCCTAATCAAGGGGGCACTGAAGCTTTCTTT,CATEPNQGGTEAFF
.,TRBD2,TRBJ2-3,TRBV28,TGTGCCAGCACGTCTTCCGGGGCTAGCGGGAGGGCAAATACGCAGTATTTT,CASTSSGASGRANTQYF
.,TRBD2,TRBJ2-2,TRBV19,TGTGCCAGTAGTTTAGCGGGGTGGGGGGACCGAAGGACCGGGGAGCTGTTTTTT,CASSLAGWGDRRTGELFF
once,.,TRBJ1-1,TRBV28,TGTGCCAGCAGTTTATTTTGGGGGGGTCGCACTGAAGCTTTCTTT,CASSLFWGGRTEAFF
few,.,TRBJ1-4,TRBV11-3,TGTGCCAGCAGCGCGGGATCAAATGAAAAACTGTTTTTT,CASSAGSNEKLFF
.,.,TRBJ1-5,TRBV28,TGTGCCAGCAGTCTCACACAGGGAACACAGCCCCAGCATTTT,CASSLTQGTQPQHF
.,TRBD1,TRBJ1-1,TRBV9,TGTGCCAGCAGCGCACCGGACAGGGGTGGCACTGAAGCTTTCTTT,CASSAPDRGGTEAFF
.,.,TRBJ2-7,TRBV7-2,TGTGCCAGCAGCTTACGGGAATCCTACGAGCAGTACTTC,CASSLRESYEQYF
.,TRBD1,TRBJ1-2,TRBV7-9,TGTGCCAGCAGCTTAGAGACAGGGGTCAACTATGGCTACACCTTC,CASSLETGVNYGYTF